These T cell receptor beta chains were read from a single sample in a study of blood T cell repertoires in COVID-19. The repertoire was sequenced with immunoSEQ multiplex PCR; TCRdb's copy has only in-frame clones and lacks some. The table records 270,000 or so clones, more than 65% of them present only once. Sequenced sample: PBMCs or T cells enriched from blood (not recorded which). The receptor set was obtained from a man between 50 and 59 years old who had recovered from COVID-19. Each CDR3 is given with its conserved first and last residue. D genes are given only for firm matches. A row's size may be missing; if present it is once, few, many or a size class.

>.|TRBD1|TRBV27|TRBJ1-4
CASSFSGGGEKLFF
TGTGCCAGCAGTTTCTCAGGGGGCGGTGAAAAACTGTTTTTT
>.|TRBD1|TRBV19|TRBJ1-1
CASSSRGYGNTEAFF
TGTGCCAGTAGCTCCAGGGGGTACGGGAACACTGAAGCTTTCTTT
>.|TRBD1|TRBV7-9|TRBJ2-7
CASSPPRGLYEQYF
TGTGCCAGCAGCCCCCCGAGGGGGCTGTACGAGCAGTACTTC
>once|.|TRBV5-4|TRBJ2-2
CASGISRGAGELFF
TGTGCCAGCGGCATCTCCAGGGGCGCCGGGGAGCTGTTTTTT
>.|TRBD1|TRBV7-3|TRBJ1-1
CASSSQGDRGDTEAFF
TGTGCCAGCAGCTCGCAAGGGGACAGGGGGGACACTGAAGCTTTCTTT
>.|TRBD2|TRBV27|TRBJ2-1
CASSPREYSYNEQFF
TGTGCCAGCAGTCCGCGGGAGTACTCCTACAATGAGCAGTTCTTC
>.|.|TRBV11-2|TRBJ2-3
CASSVASGTQYF
TGTGCCAGCAGCGTCGCCTCCGGTACGCAGTATTTT
>.|TRBD2|TRBV5-1|TRBJ2-7
CASSFGDGRAPFFGEQYF
TGCGCCAGCAGCTTCGGGGACGGGAGGGCCCCCTTCTTTGGCGAGCAGTACTTC
>few|TRBD2|TRBV5-1|TRBJ2-7
CASSSGLEPTYEQYF
TGCGCCAGCAGCTCGGGACTAGAGCCTACATACGAGCAGTACTTC
>.|TRBD1|TRBV20-1|TRBJ1-5
CSASRQGTQPQHF
TGCAGTGCCAGTAGACAGGGTACACAGCCCCAGCATTTT
>.|.|TRBV9|TRBJ1-6
CASSVGQGARNSPLHF
TGTGCCAGCAGCGTCGGTCAGGGTGCTCGAAATTCACCCCTCCACTTT
>.|.|TRBV7-8|TRBJ1-5
CASSYIRTQSNQAQHF
TGTGCCAGCAGCTATATCAGAACCCAAAGCAATCAGGCCCAGCATTTT
>few|.|TRBV5-1|TRBJ1-5
CASSLAGGAQPQHF
TGCGCCAGCAGCTTGGCGGGGGGCGCGCAGCCCCAGCATTTT
>.|TRBD1|TRBV19|TRBJ2-4
CASGQGAAKNIQYF
TGTGCCAGTGGACAGGGGGCGGCCAAAAACATTCAGTACTTC
>.|TRBD2|TRBV6-2/TRBV6-3|TRBJ2-3
CASSKLGLAGTDTQYF
TGTGCCAGCAGTAAGCTGGGACTAGCCGGCACAGATACGCAGTATTTT
>.|TRBD1|TRBV3-1/TRBV3-2|TRBJ1-6
CASSHRSGGNNSPLHF
TGTGCCAGCAGCCACAGGTCAGGGGGGAACAATTCACCCCTCCACTTT
>.|.|TRBV7-9|TRBJ2-7
CASSSRLVYEQYF
TGTGCCAGCAGCTCCAGACTCGTCTACGAGCAGTACTTC
>.|TRBD2|TRBV5-1|TRBJ2-1
CASSSSGGGYNEQFF
TGCGCCAGCAGCTCCAGCGGGGGGGGCTACAATGAGCAGTTCTTC
>.|TRBD2|TRBV18|TRBJ2-3
CASSPGLAGVVRDTQYF
TGTGCCAGCTCCCCCGGGTTAGCGGGAGTCGTTCGAGATACGCAGTATTTT
>.|.|TRBV27|TRBJ1-2
CASSMEDRAGGGGYTF
TGTGCCAGCAGTATGGAGGACCGTGCGGGGGGTGGTGGCTACACCTTC
>.|TRBD2|TRBV7-9|TRBJ2-1
CASSSTSGITPSSYNEQFF
TGTGCCAGCAGCTCGACTAGCGGGATAACCCCGAGCTCCTACAATGAGCAGTTCTTC
>.|TRBD2|TRBV5-6|TRBJ2-3
CASSPGLAEVVDTQYF
TGTGCCAGCAGCCCAGGACTAGCGGAGGTGGTAGATACGCAGTATTTT
>.|TRBD1|TRBV2|TRBJ2-3
CASRGTGFTDTQYF
TGTGCCAGCAGGGGGACAGGCTTCACAGATACGCAGTATTTT
>.|TRBD1|TRBV4-3|TRBJ2-1
CASSQDHDRGSYNEQFF
TGCGCCAGCAGCCAAGATCATGACAGGGGATCGTACAATGAGCAGTTCTTC
>.|.|TRBV14|TRBJ1-4
CASSQGLNEKLFF
TGTGCCAGCAGCCAAGGACTTAATGAAAAACTGTTTTTT
>.|.|TRBV11-1|TRBJ1-5
CASSLGLGSNQPQHF
TGTGCCAGCAGCTTAGGGCTGGGCAGCAATCAGCCCCAGCATTTT
>.|TRBD1|TRBV25-1|TRBJ2-2
CASSQGQGNTGELFF
TGTGCCAGCAGTCAGGGACAGGGGAACACCGGGGAGCTGTTTTTT
>.|TRBD2|TRBV4-1|TRBJ2-1
CASSQSGGAYNEQFF
TGCGCCAGCAGCCAAAGCGGGGGGGCTTACAATGAGCAGTTCTTC
>.|.|TRBV23-1|TRBJ2-3
CASISDGPTDTQYF
TGCGCCAGCATTAGCGACGGTCCTACAGATACGCAGTATTTT
>.|.|TRBV5-1|TRBJ1-1
CASSRESGSTEAFF
TGCGCCAGCAGCCGGGAATCTGGGTCCACTGAAGCTTTCTTT
>.|.|TRBV2|TRBJ1-4
CASSVRQATNEKLFF
TGTGCCAGCAGTGTACGACAGGCAACTAATGAAAAACTGTTTTTT
>.|.|TRBV11-3|TRBJ2-2
CASRPGLETGELFF
TGTGCCAGCAGACCAGGGCTCGAGACCGGGGAGCTGTTTTTT
>.|.|TRBV5-1|TRBJ2-7
CASSSDRIGYEQYF
TGCGCCAGCAGCTCTGACAGGATTGGCTACGAGCAGTACTTC
>.|TRBD1|TRBV28|TRBJ2-2
CASSSGGASTGELFF
TGTGCCAGCTCATCAGGGGGCGCGAGCACCGGGGAGCTGTTTTTT
>once|.|TRBV29-1|TRBJ2-7
CSVTAGLEQYF
TGCAGCGTTACCGCGGGGCTTGAGCAGTACTTC
>.|.|TRBV5-5|TRBJ1-2
CASSLLDKTNYGYTF
TGTGCCAGCAGCCTTCTGGACAAGACTAACTATGGCTACACCTTC
>.|.|TRBV7-9|TRBJ2-7
CASSSGTTYEQYF
TGTGCCAGCAGTAGCGGCACTACCTACGAGCAGTACTTC
>.|.|TRBV6-4|TRBJ1-1
CASEGGTEAFF
TGTGCCAGCGAGGGAGGTACTGAAGCTTTCTTT
>.|.|TRBV29-1|TRBJ2-7
CSVEIDSSYEQYF
TGCAGCGTTGAAATCGACAGCTCCTACGAGCAGTACTTC
>.|.|TRBV28|TRBJ1-4
CASSLGGYNEKLFF
TGTGCCAGCAGTTTGGGAGGGTACAATGAAAAACTGTTTTTT
>.|TRBD2|TRBV30|TRBJ2-3
CAWMGGGALTTQYF
TGTGCCTGGATGGGCGGGGGGGCTCTGACTACGCAGTATTTT
>.|.|TRBV5-5|TRBJ2-2
CASSLTQLNTGELFF
TGTGCCAGCAGCTTGACACAGCTTAACACCGGGGAGCTGTTTTTT
>once|.|TRBV12-5|TRBJ1-1
CASGLGLPGDTEAFF
TGTGCTAGTGGTTTAGGCCTCCCCGGGGACACTGAAGCTTTCTTT
>.|.|TRBV27|TRBJ2-1
CASIGPDEQFF
TGTGCCAGCATTGGCCCCGATGAGCAGTTCTTC
>once|TRBD1|TRBV25-1|TRBJ2-1
CASSAHRTGENEQFF
TGTGCCAGCAGTGCCCACCGGACAGGGGAAAATGAGCAGTTCTTC
>.|.|TRBV4-3|TRBJ1-2
CASSQDLRQGGYTF
TGCGCCAGCAGCCAAGATCTTAGGCAGGGAGGCTACACCTTC